This T cell receptor (beta chain) derives from a study of yellow fever vaccine responses in identical twins. Study results and limitations: Reportedly, twins' vaccine T cell responses looked partly convergent and partly personalized.

TCRdb reprocessed the RT-PCR reads with MiXCR, giving one entry per CDR3 protein. The data contain about 2,400 distinct CDR3 sequences, 82% of them singletons. Unmatched junction bases numbered 4, after V lost 6 bases and J lost 3 bases. The CDR3 runs 15 residues. The germline CDR1 and CDR2 sequences are MDHEN and SYDVKM. In its sample, this clonotype was seen once. Its antigen is not identified. Sequencing used T cells from blood (PBMCs), unsorted or a sorted subset (not recorded which), obtained before or after yellow fever vaccination (not recorded which). The chain uses TRBV28 and TRBJ2-1; 11 nucleotides match TRBD1. This receptor was identified in a woman in her late teens or twenties who received the yellow fever vaccine. The chain's CDR3 is CASSRTGGYYNEQFF. DNA for the CDR3: TGTGCCAGCAGCAGGACAGGGGGCTACTACAATGAGCAGTTCTTC.